The rows below give T cell receptor beta chains drawn from one sample of a study of T cell repertoires in ileal Crohn's disease. Using immunoSEQ multiplex PCR, the repertoire was profiled, and TCRdb retains in-frame clones only, with some absent. The table includes about 6,000 clones, about 85% detected once. Material for sequencing was ileal tissue. These receptors were taken from an adult with Crohn's disease. Both conserved end residues are part of each CDR3. A clone size is listed for some rows: how often the clone was seen (once, few, many), or a class if it is expanded.

- | TRBJ2-3 | TRBV20-1 | CSPSAGDTQYF
- | TRBJ2-5 | TRBV30 | CAWSVRGETQYF
- | TRBJ2-3 | TRBV4-1 | CASSQEGGDTQYF
- | TRBJ2-2 | TRBV7-2 | CASSLRTGGGLNTGELFF
- | TRBJ1-2 | TRBV6-5 | CASRSPGLHGYTF
- | TRBJ2-1 | TRBV5-6 | CASSGAGLANEQFF
- | TRBJ1-4 | TRBV4-3 | CASSQETGNEKLFF
few | TRBJ1-4 | TRBV27 | CASSLSGTYNEKLFF
- | TRBJ2-7 | TRBV30 | CALGVGYEQYF
- | TRBJ1-2 | TRBV5-4 | CASSLPQGIYGYTF
- | TRBJ2-5 | TRBV15 | CATSREGVQETQYF
- | TRBJ1-5 | TRBV29-1 | CSVGSRGQNQPQHF
- | TRBJ2-5 | TRBV5-1 | CASSLEGQGQETQYF
- | TRBJ2-7 | TRBV14 | CAREGRAGESYEQYF
- | TRBJ2-3 | TRBV29-1 | CSTKLLAGADTQYF
- | TRBJ2-3 | TRBV7-3 | CASSSGGRSPDTQYF
- | TRBJ2-3 | TRBV9 | CASSEAERSTDTQYF
once | TRBJ1-5 | TRBV30 | CAWSATRGGSNQPQHF
- | TRBJ2-3 | TRBV27 | CASSLGVGGRATQYF
- | TRBJ1-1 | TRBV6-6 | CASSSQGAYTEAFF
once | TRBJ1-2 | TRBV5-4 | CASSSRAASYGYTF
- | TRBJ1-5 | TRBV5-5 | CASRPDSIYSNQPQHF
once | TRBJ1-1 | TRBV27 | CATLQGNTEAFF
- | TRBJ1-2 | TRBV7-2 | CASSQGGAGGYTF
- | TRBJ1-2 | TRBV19 | CASSLTAGTGVEGYTF
- | TRBJ1-4 | TRBV11-2 | CASSSGVLEKLFF
once | TRBJ2-1 | TRBV6-1 | CASGEAGAGGFF
- | TRBJ2-3 | TRBV28 | CASTATDTQYF
- | TRBJ2-7 | TRBV10-1 | CASSRGASYEQYF
- | TRBJ2-7 | TRBV28 | CASSLSGSGGPKSYEQYF
- | TRBJ2-5 | TRBV19 | CASKKGQGGETQYF
- | TRBJ2-3 | TRBV2 | CASSGGGVDTQYF
- | TRBJ2-3 | TRBV18 | CASSLLALSTDTQYF
once | TRBJ1-6 | TRBV6-4 | CASSEAGRHSPLHF
- | TRBJ1-1 | TRBV30 | CAWSGQTNTEAFF
- | TRBJ1-4 | TRBV4-2 | CASSQDLPGTNEKLFF